This TCR beta chain originates from a study of blood T cell repertoires in COVID-19. Study-level information: Both acute and convalescent COVID-19 samples were obtained from the United States, Italy and Spain. From T cells, B-cell-depleted T cells, or PBMCs came the material, which was cDNA or gDNA.

CDR1 is GTSNPN and CDR2 is SVGIG in the germline V gene (reference sequence). The CDR3 has 17 residues. Trimming at V came to 0 bases and at J to 8 bases, leaving 13 bases not matched to a gene. Authors' processing steps: Reference gene primer amplification yielded estimated nucleated cell counts. The protocol was immunoSEQ multiplex PCR, while the TCRdb copy is restricted to in-frame clones and leaves out a portion. V and J calls and clone size are copied from that table; D and trimming were computed from the DNA. The sample yields roughly 100,000 clones, approximately 86% seen once. This TCR came from a man in his fifties with active or convalescent COVID-19. Sequenced input: peripheral blood. The genes are TRBV30 and TRBJ1-2; 12 nucleotides match TRBD1. This chain's CDR3 is CAWSVPGQGALSLGYTF. CDR3 nucleotides: TGTGCCTGGAGTGTCCCGGGACAGGGGGCGCTTTCCTTGGGCTACACCTTC. Full variable domain (rest looked up from reference TRBV30 and TRBJ1-2): SQTIHQWPATLVQPVGSPLSLECTVEGTSNPNLYWYRQAAGRGLQLLFYSVGIGQISSEVPQNLSASRPQDRQFILSSKKLLLSDSGFYLCAWSVPGQGALSLGYTFGSGTRLTVV.